Listed here is a single TCR beta chain. The antigen is undetermined. Per germline, CDR1 MDHEN and CDR2 SYDVKM. The CDR3 consists of 15 residues. The sample is drawn from a study of CXCR3-negative and CXCR3-positive naive CD8 T cells. TRB cDNA was prepared as libraries by UMI-labeled 5' RACE. One entry per CDR3 protein, without DNA, is what TCRdb gives after re-calling the 5' RACE reads. The sample has approximately 9,100 distinct CDR3 sequences. Whole-study findings and limits: Naive subsets were similarly diverse, while memory CD8+ repertoires were much less diverse.

The chain joins TRBV28 to TRBJ2-1; as DNA is missing, the TRBD2 call by TCRdb cannot be tested. This clonotype originated in a human donor in good health. Some clones in this sample may be carry-over from other donors' samples. The specimen was naive CXCR3- CD8+ T cells from blood. Subset denoted: CD45RO-CCR7+CD27+CD95- naive CD8+ T cells lacking CXCR3 (TNR3-). This chain's CDR3 is CASSHGTSGRNEQFF.